This record looks at one T cell receptor (beta chain) sequence and its context. Its antigen is not identified. V was pared by 1 base and J by 8 bases, with 5 bases of the junction left unmatched. The CDR3 sequence is 14 residues long. Germline-derived CDR1 and CDR2 are MNHNS and SASEGT. This entry comes from a study of shared clonotypes between healthy human individuals. Everyone who donated was a Caucasian adult who lived in Nashville, Tennessee. The unsorted samples had 70 million to 100 million PBMCs used for genomic DNA. General observations from the study: There were few donors, and this limited the genetic and exposure-history diversity represented.

Original handling: Junction-only sequences produced by ImmunoSEQ had no quality scores, so filtering differed. Profiling relied on immunoSEQ multiplex PCR, and the TCRdb table lists in-frame clones only, not all of them. D and trimming come from the DNA, and the V and J calls and clone size come from that table. Here the sample spans 450,000 to 550,000 clones, around 74% being singletons. The sequence derives from a woman in her thirties or forties in good health. Some clones in this sample may be carry-over from other donors' samples. The sample was PBMCs. The chain links TRBV6-1 to TRBJ2-1; 7 bases are a match to TRBD2. The CDR3 here is CASSEGLAPDEQFF. The CDR3 DNA is TGTGCCAGCAGTGAAGGACTAGCTCCCGATGAGCAGTTCTTC.